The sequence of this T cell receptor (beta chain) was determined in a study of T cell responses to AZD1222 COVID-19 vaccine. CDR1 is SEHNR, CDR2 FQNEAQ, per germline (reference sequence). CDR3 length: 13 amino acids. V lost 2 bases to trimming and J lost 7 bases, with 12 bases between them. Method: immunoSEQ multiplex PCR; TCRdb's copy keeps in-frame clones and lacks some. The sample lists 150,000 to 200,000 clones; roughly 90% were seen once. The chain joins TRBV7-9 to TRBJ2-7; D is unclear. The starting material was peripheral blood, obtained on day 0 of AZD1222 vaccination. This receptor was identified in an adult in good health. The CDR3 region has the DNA TGTGCCAGCAGCTTACTAGTTAGGAAAGAGCAGTACTTC. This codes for CASSLLVRKEQYF.